These T cell receptor beta chains were read from a single sample in a study of blood T cell repertoires in COVID-19. Assay: immunoSEQ multiplex PCR; the TCRdb copy retains only in-frame clones and omits some. The table records 200,000 to 250,000 clones, 87% of them present only once. Sequenced sample: peripheral blood. These receptors originate from a woman aged 18-30 years who had recovered from COVID-19. The CDR3 runs from the conserved cysteine through the conserved F or W. D genes are given only for firm matches. Size is omitted from some rows. Given values are once, few, many or a class for expanded clones.

V gene	D gene	clone size	J gene	CDR3 DNA	CDR3 protein
TRBV19	TRBD2	NA	TRBJ2-3	TGTGCCAGTTCGCCCTTAGCGGGAGGCAGGACAGATACGCAGTATTTT	CASSPLAGGRTDTQYF
TRBV18	NA	NA	TRBJ1-1	TGTGCCAGCTCACCAGGAGGACTGACAGGGAACACTGAAGCTTTCTTT	CASSPGGLTGNTEAFF
TRBV19	TRBD2	NA	TRBJ2-1	TGTGCCAGTAGCTCTAGCGGTCGGGGAAATGAGCAGTTCTTC	CASSSSGRGNEQFF
TRBV2	TRBD2	NA	TRBJ2-2	TGTGCCAGCGGGAGACTAGCGCCTCGGGGGGGCGGGGAGCTGTTTTTT	CASGRLAPRGGGELFF
TRBV27	TRBD2	once	TRBJ2-3	TGTGCCAGCAGTCGGGGACTAGCGGGGAGCACAGATACGCAGTATTTT	CASSRGLAGSTDTQYF
TRBV7-9	TRBD2	NA	TRBJ2-1	TGTGCCAGCAGCAAACTAGCGGGAGGGGATGAGCAGTTCTTC	CASSKLAGGDEQFF
TRBV11-2	TRBD2	NA	TRBJ2-3	TGTGCCAGCAGCTTGACTAGCGGGAGTCCCACAGATACGCAGTATTTT	CASSLTSGSPTDTQYF
TRBV19	TRBD1	NA	TRBJ2-3	TGTGCCAGTACCAACCACAGGGGGGATACGCAGTATTTT	CASTNHRGDTQYF
TRBV11-1	NA	NA	TRBJ1-2	TGTGCCAGCAGCTTATCGGCGGAGGTTGGGTATGGCTACACCTTC	CASSLSAEVGYGYTF
TRBV25-1	TRBD2	NA	TRBJ2-1	TGTGCCAGCGCTGGTACTAGCGGGAGGGTCTCCAATGAGCAGTTCTTC	CASAGTSGRVSNEQFF
TRBV20-1	TRBD1	NA	TRBJ2-5	TGCAGTGCTAGTTACGGACAGGGATGGGAGACCCAGTACTTC	CSASYGQGWETQYF
TRBV10-3	NA	NA	TRBJ1-2	TGTGCCATCAGTGAGGAGAGGACGGGGGGCTACACCTTC	CAISEERTGGYTF
TRBV27	NA	NA	TRBJ2-7	TGTGCCAGCAGTTCTCTGAACTCTATCTCCTACGAGCAGTACTTC	CASSSLNSISYEQYF
TRBV18	TRBD1	few	TRBJ1-1	TGTGCCAGCTCACTTGCGACAGGGGCCATGAACACTGAAGCTTTCTTT	CASSLATGAMNTEAFF
TRBV12-3/TRBV12-4	NA	NA	TRBJ2-1	TGTGCCAGCAGTTGGAGCTCCTACAATGAGCAGTTCTTC	CASSWSSYNEQFF
TRBV7-9	NA	once	TRBJ1-1	TGTGCCAGTTCCCAACAGGGTATGGGGACTGAAGCTTTCTTT	CASSQQGMGTEAFF
TRBV4-2	NA	NA	TRBJ1-1	TGTGCCAGCAGCCAAGGTTTAGCACCGAGGAGAACTGAAGCTTTCTTT	CASSQGLAPRRTEAFF
TRBV27	TRBD1	once	TRBJ2-3	TGTGCCAGTAAGGGGACAGGGCACCACTCGAAGAGCACAGATACGCAGTATTTT	CASKGTGHHSKSTDTQYF
TRBV27	TRBD2	NA	TRBJ2-1	TGTGCCAGCACTCTGACTAGCGGAGACAATGAGCAGTTCTTC	CASTLTSGDNEQFF
TRBV5-6	TRBD1	NA	TRBJ1-1	TGTGCCAGCAGCCTAGGACAGGGGAGTGCTTTCTTT	CASSLGQGSAFF
TRBV10-3	TRBD2	NA	TRBJ2-5	TGTGCCATCAGTGAGCTCGGACTAGCGGGAGGAGAGACCCAGTACTTC	CAISELGLAGGETQYF
TRBV3-1/TRBV3-2	NA	NA	TRBJ2-5	TGTGCCAGCAGCCAAGTAACGGGAACAGAGACCCAGTACTTC	CASSQVTGTETQYF
TRBV6-4	NA	few	TRBJ2-3	TGTGCCAGCAGTGAGGGAGAGGCAGATACGCAGTATTTT	CASSEGEADTQYF
TRBV5-6	NA	NA	TRBJ2-3	TGTGCCAGCAGCGTGGACAGCCAAGCGCAGTATTTT	CASSVDSQAQYF
TRBV15	NA	NA	TRBJ1-5	TGTGCCACCAGCAGAAAAAACAGCCTAAATAGCAATCAGCCCCAGCATTTT	CATSRKNSLNSNQPQHF
TRBV15	NA	once	TRBJ1-5	TGTGCCACCAGCACCGGGAATCAGCCCCAGCATTTT	CATSTGNQPQHF
TRBV7-2	NA	NA	TRBJ2-6	TGTGCCAGCAGTAGGGGGTCCCGGTCTTCTGGGGCCAACGTCCTGACTTTC	CASSRGSRSSGANVLTF
TRBV4-2	TRBD2	NA	TRBJ2-3	TGTGCCAGCAGCCAACCTAGCGGGAGGCAAGCCTTTACGCAGTATTTT	CASSQPSGRQAFTQYF
TRBV7-9	TRBD2	once	TRBJ2-1	TGTGCCAGCGGGGATTTTAGCGGGCTCTCAATTTCCTACAATGAGCAGTTCTTC	CASGDFSGLSISYNEQFF
TRBV18	NA	NA	TRBJ2-3	TGTGCCAGCTCACCACCGGTTAAGGTACTATACACAGATACGCAGTATTTT	CASSPPVKVLYTDTQYF
TRBV27	TRBD2	NA	TRBJ2-1	TGTGCCAGCAGAGGACTAGCGGATTACAATGAGCAGTTCTTC	CASRGLADYNEQFF
TRBV9	TRBD1	NA	TRBJ1-2	TGTGCCAGCAGCGAGGGGACAGAAAGGGGCTACACCTTC	CASSEGTERGYTF
TRBV18	NA	NA	TRBJ1-4	TGTGCCAGCTCACTTACAGGCCCGGATGAAAAACTGTTTTTT	CASSLTGPDEKLFF
TRBV18	TRBD1	NA	TRBJ2-2	TGTGCCAGCCGCATCGGGACAGGGGACGGGGAGCTGTTTTTT	CASRIGTGDGELFF
TRBV29-1	NA	once	TRBJ2-7	TGCAGCGTTGAAGATCAGGACTACGAGCAGTACTTC	CSVEDQDYEQYF
TRBV4-3	NA	once	TRBJ2-5	TGCGCCAGCAGCCAAGTCGATGTCATAAGCGGTTCTCGGGAGGAGACCCAGTACTTC	CASSQVDVISGSREETQYF
TRBV27	NA	NA	TRBJ1-1	TGTGCCAGCAGTTTATTGCCCCCCCCACAGGCGAACACTGAAGCTTTCTTT	CASSLLPPPQANTEAFF
TRBV27	NA	NA	TRBJ1-1	TGTGCCAGCAGCCCCTACGGCAGGATCTCGAACACTGAAGCTTTCTTT	CASSPYGRISNTEAFF
TRBV5-1	TRBD1	NA	TRBJ1-3	TGCGCCAGCAGCACGGGACAGGGCGGTGGAAACACCATATATTTT	CASSTGQGGGNTIYF
TRBV6-5	TRBD2	NA	TRBJ2-5	TGTGCCAGCAGTAGACACGTAGCGGGAGAAGAGACCCAGTACTTC	CASSRHVAGEETQYF
TRBV5-1	TRBD2	NA	TRBJ2-1	TGCGCCAGCGCCGGGACTAGCGACTACAATGAGCAGTTCTTC	CASAGTSDYNEQFF
TRBV6-1	TRBD2	NA	TRBJ2-2	TGTGCCAGCAGTGAGGGGACTAGCGACACCGGGGAGCTGTTTTTT	CASSEGTSDTGELFF
TRBV18	NA	NA	TRBJ2-5	TGTGCCAGCCTGGGACTCCAAGAGACCCAGTACTTC	CASLGLQETQYF
TRBV7-6	NA	NA	TRBJ2-5	TGTGCCAGCAGCTTACAGGGGATTCGAGAGACCCAGTACTTC	CASSLQGIRETQYF